Following are 21 T cell receptor beta chains from one sample sequenced in a study of post-analysis software for immune sequencing data. Notes on the study in general: TRBV segments more frequent in patients than in controls numbered roughly 5 and included TRBV5-6, TRBV5-1 and TRBV20-1.

Built from TCR beta cDNA, the libraries had unique molecular identifiers in them. TCRdb re-called the PCR reads through MiXCR, storing one row per CDR3 protein. Among roughly 600,000 distinct CDR3 sequences listed, around 47% were seen once. No antigen has been assigned to these receptors. The sequencing input was blood. All receptors derive from a girl between 10 and 17 years old with multiple sclerosis.

This clonotype was counted a few times. V and J are TRBV5-1 and TRBJ1-1; 9 bases match TRBD1. This CDR3 is built from 12 residues. The germline V gene encodes CDR1 SGHRS and CDR2 YFSETQ. V trimming: 0 bases; J trimming: 10 bases; junction bases outside the gene matches: 1. As DNA, the CDR3 is TGCGCCAGCAGCTTGGACAGGGGGCCAGCTTTCTTT. This codes for CASSLDRGPAFF.

In the case of this clonotype: The germline gene is not matched at one end of the junction; a read error may be the cause. This sequence joins TRBV24-1 and TRBJ2-3; maybe TRBD1 (5 bases). The CDR3 is 14 amino acids. The germline gives CDR1 KGHDR, CDR2 SFDVKD. CDR3 sequence: CANSEPQGTDTQYF. CDR3 in DNA: TGTGCCAACAGTGAGCCCCAGGGAACAGATACGCAGTATTTT.

The table lists this clonotype with a few counts. The DNA is left out, because the CDR3 cannot be placed on it with certainty; the CDR3 is given as TCRdb lists it. The chain employs TRBV27 and TRBJ1-1; no DNA check was done on the table's D call, TRBD1. The CDR3 sequence runs 13 residues, both termini included. Germline CDR1 reads MNHEY; CDR2 reads SMNVEV (reference sequence). The CDR3: CASSGFGQGSVFF.

The genes are TRBV12-3 or TRBV12-4 and TRBJ1-2, with D perhaps matching TRBD1 (6 bases). This CDR3 is 16 amino acids long. The V end lost 5 bases, the J end lost 0 bases, and 16 bases lay between the germline ends. The CDR3 region has the DNA TGTGCCAGCAGTCTACGGACAGTCTTCACTAACTATGGCTACACCTTC. Translation gives CASSLRTVFTNYGYTF.

This chain uses TRBV6-5 with TRBJ1-2, with 7 nucleotides matching TRBD1. From germline, CDR1 is MNHEY and CDR2 SVGAGI. The V gene end was trimmed by 2 bases and the J gene end by 3 bases; junction bases not matched to a gene: 9. The CDR3 has 16 residues. The CDR3: CASSYHIGTDYYGYTF. The CDR3 DNA is TGTGCCAGCAGTTACCATATCGGGACAGATTACTATGGCTACACCTTC.

The V gene is TRBV3-1, the J gene TRBJ2-1; tentative D call: TRBD1 (6 bases). Between the trimmed V and J ends, which lost 0 bases and 6 bases, there was a span of 18 bases. Germline V gene sequence: CDR1 LGHDT, CDR2 YNNKEL (reference sequence). The CDR3 is 17 amino acids. The chain's CDR3 is CASSQEGNELGANEQFF. The CDR3 coding sequence is TGTGCCAGCAGCCAAGAAGGTAACGAGTTGGGGGCCAATGAGCAGTTCTTC.

This clonotype was detected once. This chain joins TRBV2 and TRBJ2-3; 10 bases map to TRBD2. The CDR3 loop spans 18 amino acids. Germline V CDR1 and CDR2: SNHLY, FYNNEI. V was clipped by 7 bases and J by 1 base; unmatched bases: 14. The CDR3 DNA follows: TGTGCCAGCATACACCGGTCGAGGCTAGCGGGAGGCACAGATACGCAGTATTTT. This translates into CASIHRSRLAGGTDTQYF. Full variable domain (missing parts from reference TRBV2 and TRBJ2-3): EPEVTQTPSHQVTQMGQEVILRCVPISNHLYFYWYRQILGQKVEFLVSFYNNEISEKSEIFDDQFSVERPDGSNFTLKIRSTKLEDSAMYFCASIHRSRLAGGTDTQYFGPGTRLTVL.

The chain links TRBV20-1 to TRBJ2-1; 7 bases agree with TRBD1. The CDR3 covers 13 residues. V lost 5 bases and J lost 5; bases outside the gene matches: 6. Germline V lookup: CDR1 DFQATT, CDR2 SNEGSKA (reference sequence). CDR3 amino acids: CSAVRDRDNEQFF. CDR3 sequence (DNA): TGCAGTGCTGTCCGGGACAGAGACAATGAGCAGTTCTTC.

V gene TRBV6-5 combines with J gene TRBJ2-7; D gene uncertain. V was shortened by 6 bases and J by 12 bases, with 15 bases between the two germline ends. Germline V gene lookup returns CDR1 MNHEY and CDR2 SVGAGI. CDR3 size: 11 residues. The DNA for the CDR3 is TGTGCCAGCAGCGACGGCCCGGGCTTGTACTTC. Translating gives CASSDGPGLYF.

This chain joins TRBV6-5 and TRBJ2-3, with 8 bases matching TRBD1. Per the germline V gene, CDR1 is MNHEY and CDR2 is SVGAGI. After removal of 0 bases from V and 2 bases from J, the junction contained 1 base not matched to a gene. The CDR3 has 15 amino acids. As DNA, the CDR3 is TGTGCCAGCAGTTACTCCCAGGGGGCCACAGATACGCAGTATTTT. Translating it yields CASSYSQGATDTQYF.

The chain combines TRBV20-1 with TRBJ1-2; D may be TRBD1 (6 bases). The CDR3 covers 14 residues. Germline CDR1 reads DFQATT; CDR2 reads SNEGSKA (reference sequence). Trimming removed 6 bases from V and 3 bases from J, with 17 bases in between. Here the CDR3 reads CSAPRGGRHYGYTF. As DNA, the CDR3 is TGCAGTGCCCCGCGCGGGGGCCGTCACTATGGCTACACCTTC.

This clonotype came up once. The V gene is TRBV27, the J gene TRBJ2-1, with D possibly TRBD1 on 6 matching bases. The CDR3 contains 16 residues. V gave up 4 bases and J gave up 8 bases, with 21 bases separating them. CDR1 is MNHEY, CDR2 SMNVEV, per germline (reference sequence). CDR3 residues: CASSSLPTGYIHEQFF. The CDR3, as DNA: TGTGCCAGCAGTTCCCTCCCAACAGGGTATATCCATGAGCAGTTCTTC.

The genes are TRBV4-2 and TRBJ2-1; the match to TRBD2 covers 13 bases. The germline V gene encodes CDR1 LGHNA and CDR2 YNFKEQ. Trimming removed 3 bases from V and 8 bases from J; junction bases left unmatched: 13. CDR3 length: 18 residues. CDR3 bases: TGTGCCAGCAGCCAGATAGGGACTAGCGGGGCCTTGAGGGATGAGCAGTTCTTC. This encodes CASSQIGTSGALRDEQFF.

The rearrangement links TRBV20-1 to TRBJ1-4; the D is unclear. V was pared by 0 bases and J by 2 bases, with 10 bases between. Germline V gene data show CDR1 as DFQATT and CDR2 as SNEGSKA (reference sequence). This CDR3 is 15 amino acids long. The chain's CDR3 is CSARDSGPTNEKLFF. The CDR3 DNA follows: TGCAGTGCTAGAGATTCCGGGCCCACTAATGAAAAACTGTTTTTT.

V is TRBV29-1 and J is TRBJ2-7; TRBD1 matches at 10 bases. CDR3 size: 14 residues. CDR1 SQVTM and CDR2 ANQGSEA come from the germline V gene. V was pared by 6 bases and J by 0 bases, with 5 bases of the junction left unmatched. Written as DNA, the CDR3 is TGCAGCGTGAAGGACAGGGGGAACTCCTACGAGCAGTACTTC. Residues: CSVKDRGNSYEQYF.

This rearrangement joins TRBV6-1 to TRBJ2-7, with D perhaps matching TRBD1 (6 bases). The germline V gene has CDR1 MNHNS and CDR2 SASEGT. Deletions cut 6 bases from V and 4 bases from J, with 16 bases between. CDR3 length: 14 residues. The CDR3 protein is CASSVGGMWYEQYF. The CDR3 nucleotides are TGTGCCAGCAGCGTAGGGGGTATGTGGTACGAGCAGTACTTC.

This clonotype came up a few times. This chain joins TRBV7-3 and TRBJ2-5, with 12 bases matching TRBD2. J was trimmed by 4 bases and V by 2 bases; bases with no gene match: 11. From germline, CDR1 is SGHTA and CDR2 FQGTGA. The CDR3 runs to 18 residues. The CDR3 reads CASSLVVLAGGRGETQYF. The DNA for the CDR3 is TGTGCCAGCAGCTTAGTCGTCCTAGCGGGGGGGCGTGGAGAGACCCAGTACTTC.

This clonotype was found a few times. The genes are TRBV5-1 and TRBJ2-1; 13 positions agree with TRBD2. Germline trimming cut 4 bases from V and 5 bases from J; bases unmatched to any gene: 6. The germline V gene encodes CDR1 SGHRS and CDR2 YFSETQ. The CDR3 runs to 16 residues. CDR3 in DNA: TGCGCCAGCAGCCGTTCCGGGACTAGCGGGGACAATGAGCAGTTCTTC. Translated, it gives CASSRSGTSGDNEQFF.

This clonotype showed up just a few times. The rearrangement uses TRBV5-1 and TRBJ1-1; D gene ambiguous. The ends were cut back, 5 bases at V and 3 bases at J, with 17 bases in the middle. Germline V CDR1 and CDR2: SGHRS, YFSETQ. The CDR3 loop spans 15 amino acids. The CDR3 region has the DNA TGCGCCAGCAGATCCTCACCATTCCCTGACACTGAAGCTTTCTTT. This encodes CASRSSPFPDTEAFF.

A few counts support this clonotype. The V call is TRBV20-1, the J call TRBJ2-5, with TRBD1 identical over 10 bases. The ends lost 1 base at V and 5 bases at J; junction bases unmatched: 7. Germline values: CDR1 DFQATT, CDR2 SNEGSKA (reference sequence). There are 15 residues in the CDR3. CDR3 nucleotides: TGCAGTGCTAGAGGTTGGGACAGGGGAGAGGAGACCCAGTACTTC. Its translation: CSARGWDRGEETQYF.

The chain recombines TRBV7-2 with TRBJ2-7; perhaps TRBD2 as D (6 bases). The J call may be faulty, since TRBJ2-5 better matches the DNA end. CDR1 SGHTA and CDR2 FQGNSA come from the germline V gene. This CDR3 spans 16 amino acids. CDR3 amino acids: CASSVQTSRAEETQYF. In nucleotides, the CDR3 is TGTGCCAGCAGCGTTCAGACTAGTCGGGCCGAAGAGACCCAGTACTTC.